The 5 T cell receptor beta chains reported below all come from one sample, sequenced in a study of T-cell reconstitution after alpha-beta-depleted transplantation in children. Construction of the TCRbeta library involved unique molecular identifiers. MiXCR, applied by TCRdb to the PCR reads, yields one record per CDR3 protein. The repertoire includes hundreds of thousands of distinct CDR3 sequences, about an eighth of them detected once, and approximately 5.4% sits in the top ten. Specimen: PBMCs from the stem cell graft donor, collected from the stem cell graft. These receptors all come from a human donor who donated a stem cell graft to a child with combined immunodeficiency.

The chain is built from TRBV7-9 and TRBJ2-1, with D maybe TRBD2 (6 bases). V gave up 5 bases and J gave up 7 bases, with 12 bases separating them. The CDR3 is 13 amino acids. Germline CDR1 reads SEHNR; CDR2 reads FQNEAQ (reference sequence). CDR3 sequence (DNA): TGTGCCAGCAGCCGCGGGGTGAGGAATGAGCAGTTCTTC. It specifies CASSRGVRNEQFF.

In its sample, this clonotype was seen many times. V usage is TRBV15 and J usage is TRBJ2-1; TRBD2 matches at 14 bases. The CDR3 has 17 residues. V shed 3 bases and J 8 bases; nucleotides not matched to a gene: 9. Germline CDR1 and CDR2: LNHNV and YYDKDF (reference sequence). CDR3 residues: CATSRDGTSGRGDEQFF. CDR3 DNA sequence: TGTGCCACCAGCAGGGACGGGACTAGCGGGAGAGGAGATGAGCAGTTCTTC. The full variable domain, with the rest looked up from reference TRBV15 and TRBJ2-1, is DAMVIQNPRYQVTQFGKPVTLSCSQTLNHNVMYWYQQKSSQAPKLLFHYYDKDFNNEADTPDNFQSRRPNTSFCFLDIRSPGLGDTAMYLCATSRDGTSGRGDEQFFGPGTRLTVL.

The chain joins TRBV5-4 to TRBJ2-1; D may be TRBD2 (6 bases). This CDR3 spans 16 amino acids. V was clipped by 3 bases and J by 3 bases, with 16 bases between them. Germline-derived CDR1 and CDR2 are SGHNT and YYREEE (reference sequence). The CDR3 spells CASSSDGGAVYNEQFF. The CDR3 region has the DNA TGTGCCAGCAGCTCCGATGGCGGGGCCGTCTACAATGAGCAGTTCTTC.

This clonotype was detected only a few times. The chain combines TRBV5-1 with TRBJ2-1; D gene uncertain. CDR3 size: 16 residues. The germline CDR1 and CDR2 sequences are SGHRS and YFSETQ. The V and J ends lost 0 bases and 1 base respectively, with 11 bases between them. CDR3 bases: TGCGCCAGCAGCTTGGATCCGGTGTTTTCCTACAATGAGCAGTTCTTC. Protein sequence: CASSLDPVFSYNEQFF. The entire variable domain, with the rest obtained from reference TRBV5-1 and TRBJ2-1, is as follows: KAGVTQTPRYLIKTRGQQVTLSCSPISGHRSVSWYQQTPGQGLQFLFEYFSETQRNKGNFPGRFSGRQFSNSRSEMNVSTLELGDSALYLCASSLDPVFSYNEQFFGPGTRLTVL.

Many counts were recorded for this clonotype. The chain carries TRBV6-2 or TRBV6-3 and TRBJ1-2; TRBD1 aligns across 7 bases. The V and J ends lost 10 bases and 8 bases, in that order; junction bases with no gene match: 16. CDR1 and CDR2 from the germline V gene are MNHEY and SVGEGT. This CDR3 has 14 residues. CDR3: CANPPGQISCGYTF. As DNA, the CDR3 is TGTGCCAACCCTCCGGGACAGATCAGTTGCGGCTACACCTTC.